One sample yielded the 5 T cell receptor beta chains listed below, sequenced in a study of blood T cell repertoires in COVID-19. TCRdb keeps only in-frame clones here, not all; method: immunoSEQ multiplex PCR. Here the sample spans about 200,000 clones, 80% to 90% being singletons. The sequenced material came from peripheral blood. Receptors originate from a woman between 45 and 60 years old with acute or convalescent COVID-19.

A single count supports this clone. The chain recombines TRBV5-6 with TRBJ1-1; the D gene is possibly TRBD1 (5 bases). The V end was cut by 4 bases, the J end by 2 bases, with 9 bases between. Germline V gene sequence: CDR1 SGHDT, CDR2 YYEEEE. There are 13 residues in the CDR3. The CDR3, as DNA: TGTGCCAGCAGCATCAGGGTCAACACTGAAGCTTTCTTT. Protein: CASSIRVNTEAFF. Complete variable domain (other parts from reference TRBV5-6 and TRBJ1-1): DAGVTQSPTHLIKTRGQQVTLRCSPKSGHDTVSWYQQALGQGPQFIFQYYEEEERQRGNFPDRFSGHQFPNYSSELNVNALLLGDSALYLCASSIRVNTEAFFGQGTRLTVV.

The rearrangement links TRBV4-1 to TRBJ2-1; 10 nucleotides agree with TRBD2. The CDR3 is 15 residues long. J lost 4 bases, V lost 5 bases, and 5 bases had no gene match. Germline V CDR1 and CDR2: MGHRA, YSYEKL. The CDR3 loop reads CASSVSSGGYNEQFF. CDR3 bases: TGCGCCAGCAGCGTTTCTAGCGGGGGATACAATGAGCAGTTCTTC.

This clone appeared a few times. The same CDR3 arises from other DNA sequences in this sample as well. The V gene is TRBV27, the J gene TRBJ2-7; D remains unclear. Deletions cut 2 bases from V and 0 bases from J, with 5 bases between. The CDR3 extends over 13 amino acids. Germline CDR1 reads MNHEY; CDR2 reads SMNVEV (reference sequence). CDR3 protein: CASSLGNSYEQYF. In DNA, the CDR3 is TGTGCCAGCAGTTTAGGCAACTCCTACGAGCAGTACTTC.

The chain joins TRBV24-1 to TRBJ1-2; TRBD1 matches at 10 bases. The CDR3 runs 12 residues. The V gene's germline CDR1 is KGHDR and CDR2 SFDVKD. CDR3 residues: CAAGGQGNRYTF. The CDR3, as DNA: TGTGCGGCAGGGGGACAGGGGAACAGGTACACCTTC.

V is TRBV19 and J is TRBJ2-3; possibly TRBD2 for D (7 bases). V was clipped by 5 bases and J by 0 bases, with 15 bases between them. The germline V gene encodes CDR1 LNHDA and CDR2 SQIVND (reference sequence). The CDR3 contains 16 residues. CDR3 in DNA: TGTGCCAGTAGTGACCCGGGGGGCCCTAGCACAGATACGCAGTATTTT. It translates to CASSDPGGPSTDTQYF.